The present entry profiles one T cell receptor beta chain with its context. Its matching antigen is unknown. This record comes from a study of siplizumab effects on memory and regulatory T cells. Whole-study results and caveats: The naive T cell population seemed more diverse than memory cells and seemed a major contributor to the alloresponse. Sequences below about 10^-5 frequency were poorly captured, and few alloreactive clones mapped to unstimulated subsets. The average Treg-derived proportion among mappable alloreactive CD4+ clones was less than 80% with siplizumab versus under 35% in controls.

Trimming took 5 bases from V and 0 from J, leaving 8 bases between them. The CDR3 spans 15 residues. Per germline, CDR1 LNHNV and CDR2 YYDKDF (reference sequence). It was approximately 9.6 x 10^4 TCR templates that were assayed per sample. Clones were read by immunoSEQ multiplex PCR, and TCRdb kept only the in-frame ones, dropping some. The sample contains around 110,000 clones, roughly 94% of which appear only once. This sequence was found in a human donor in good health. Sequencing was performed on non-Treg CD4+ T cells sorted from blood. This chain connects TRBV15 to TRBJ2-6; D ambiguous. CDR3 amino acids: CATSRSISGANVLTF. CDR3 sequence (DNA): TGTGCCACCAGCCGGAGTATCTCTGGGGCCAACGTCCTGACTTTC.